Listed below are T cell receptor beta chains from one sample, sequenced in a study of technical replicates of blood from a few donors. Here immunoSEQ multiplex PCR was the method, and the copy in TCRdb shows in-frame clones only, minus some. Of tens of thousands of clones in the sample, around nine tenths were seen once. Sequencing was performed on PBMCs. Receptors originate from a human donor in good health. Some clones in this sample may be carry-over from other donors' samples. Each CDR3 is given with its conserved first and last residue. Each record gives: CDR3 protein, CDR3 DNA, V gene, J gene, D gene, clone size. A D gene is named only where the DNA matches it firmly. The listing skips clone size in some rows; elsewhere it reads once, few, many or a size class.

CDR3: CASSLDPGGRTEAFF
DNA: TGTGCCAGCAGCTTAGATCCAGGGGGCAGAACTGAAGCTTTCTTT
V: TRBV7-2
J: TRBJ1-1
D: TRBD1
size: -

CDR3: CASSVEANTEAFF
DNA: TGTGCCAGCAGTGTGGAGGCCAACACTGAAGCTTTCTTT
V: TRBV6-4
J: TRBJ1-1
D: -
size: -

CDR3: CASSGQVFYGYTF
DNA: TGTGCCAGTTCCGGACAGGTATTTTATGGCTACACCTTC
V: TRBV2
J: TRBJ1-2
D: TRBD1
size: -

CDR3: CAWKVREGGEQYF
DNA: TGTGCCTGGAAAGTCAGGGAGGGGGGCGAGCAGTACTTC
V: TRBV30
J: TRBJ2-7
D: -
size: -

CDR3: CASSLAWGLAGGEQYF
DNA: TGTGCCAGTAGCCTTGCTTGGGGGCTAGCGGGAGGTGAGCAGTACTTC
V: TRBV19
J: TRBJ2-7
D: TRBD2
size: -

CDR3: CASSRDRGFKNTEAFF
DNA: TGTGCCAGCTCCCGAGACAGGGGGTTTAAGAACACTGAAGCTTTCTTT
V: TRBV18
J: TRBJ1-1
D: TRBD1
size: -

CDR3: CASSSTAGTGVNSPLHF
DNA: TGTGCCAGCAGCTCGACCGCGGGAACAGGGGTTAATTCACCCCTCCACTTT
V: TRBV7-9
J: TRBJ1-6
D: TRBD1
size: once

CDR3: CATSREPGWNGYTF
DNA: TGTGCCACCAGCAGAGAACCAGGATGGAATGGCTACACCTTC
V: TRBV15
J: TRBJ1-2
D: -
size: -

CDR3: CASSQDRRERLSSYNEQFF
DNA: TGCGCCAGCAGCCAAGATCGGCGAGAGCGGTTGAGCTCCTACAATGAGCAGTTCTTC
V: TRBV4-3
J: TRBJ2-1
D: -
size: once

CDR3: CASSEALTAFEAFF
DNA: TGTGCCAGCAGTGAAGCGTTGACAGCCTTTGAAGCTTTCTTT
V: TRBV6-1
J: TRBJ1-1
D: -
size: -

CDR3: CASSYTPGGWEKLFF
DNA: TGTGCCAGCAGTTACACCCCGGGAGGATGGGAAAAACTGTTTTTT
V: TRBV6-6
J: TRBJ1-4
D: -
size: -

CDR3: CASSLAWGGYGYTF
DNA: TGCGCCAGCAGCTTGGCCTGGGGCGGCTATGGCTACACCTTC
V: TRBV5-1
J: TRBJ1-2
D: -
size: -

CDR3: CASRGGETYEQYF
DNA: TGTGCCAGCCGGGGCGGGGAAACCTACGAGCAGTACTTC
V: TRBV6-1
J: TRBJ2-7
D: -
size: -

CDR3: CASSSGQGRGNEQFF
DNA: TGTGCCAGCAGCTCGGGACAAGGGCGTGGCAATGAGCAGTTCTTC
V: TRBV7-3
J: TRBJ2-1
D: -
size: once

CDR3: CASSLRFSGVVETQYF
DNA: TGTGCCAGCAGCTTACGATTCTCAGGGGTAGTAGAGACCCAGTACTTC
V: TRBV7-8
J: TRBJ2-5
D: -
size: -

CDR3: CASSPISSGRAHEQFF
DNA: TGCGCCAGCAGCCCTATTTCTAGCGGGAGGGCCCATGAGCAGTTCTTC
V: TRBV5-1
J: TRBJ2-1
D: TRBD2
size: -

CDR3: CASSPGPGGTEAFF
DNA: TGTGCCAGCAGCCCCGGGCCAGGGGGCACTGAAGCTTTCTTT
V: TRBV7-3
J: TRBJ1-1
D: TRBD1
size: -

CDR3: CASSRTGTNTGELFF
DNA: TGTGCCAGCAGTAGGACAGGCACGAACACCGGGGAGCTGTTTTTT
V: TRBV7-2
J: TRBJ2-2
D: TRBD1
size: -

CDR3: CASSESGDSTDTQYF
DNA: TGCGCCAGCAGTGAGAGCGGGGATAGCACAGATACGCAGTATTTT
V: TRBV5-1
J: TRBJ2-3
D: TRBD2
size: -

CDR3: CASSFFGPEGSYNSPLHF
DNA: TGCGCCAGCAGCTTCTTCGGGCCTGAGGGCTCCTATAATTCACCCCTCCACTTT
V: TRBV5-1
J: TRBJ1-6
D: -
size: -

CDR3: CASSLGTGGVGETQYF
DNA: TGCGCCAGCAGCTTGGGGACAGGGGGCGTGGGAGAGACCCAGTACTTC
V: TRBV5-1
J: TRBJ2-5
D: TRBD1
size: -

CDR3: CASGQLAGESYNEQFF
DNA: TGTGCCAGCGGCCAACTAGCGGGGGAGTCATACAATGAGCAGTTCTTC
V: TRBV7-6
J: TRBJ2-1
D: TRBD2
size: -

CDR3: CASSQDHPNEQYF
DNA: TGTGCCAGCAGCCAAGATCACCCTAACGAGCAGTACTTC
V: TRBV4-2
J: TRBJ2-7
D: -
size: -

CDR3: CASSRQGSTEAFF
DNA: TGTGCCAGCAGCAGACAGGGGAGCACTGAAGCTTTCTTT
V: TRBV7-2
J: TRBJ1-1
D: TRBD1
size: once

CDR3: CASSSQGAGTGELFF
DNA: TGTGCCAGCAGCTCCCAGGGGGCGGGCACCGGGGAGCTGTTTTTT
V: TRBV7-3
J: TRBJ2-2
D: TRBD1
size: -

CDR3: CASSPGLAGYEQYF
DNA: TGTGCCAGCAGCCCGGGACTAGCGGGCTACGAGCAGTACTTC
V: TRBV4-2
J: TRBJ2-7
D: TRBD2
size: -

CDR3: CASSLFGQAQETQYF
DNA: TGTGCCAGCAGCTTATTCGGACAGGCACAAGAGACCCAGTACTTC
V: TRBV7-7
J: TRBJ2-5
D: TRBD1
size: -

CDR3: CASSSPGQGKSQYF
DNA: TGTGCCAGCAGTTCTCCGGGACAGGGGAAATCGCAGTATTTT
V: TRBV6-1
J: TRBJ2-3
D: TRBD1
size: few

CDR3: CASRDRDRNSPLHF
DNA: TGCGCCAGCAGGGACAGGGATCGGAATTCACCCCTCCACTTT
V: TRBV4-3
J: TRBJ1-6
D: TRBD1
size: -

CDR3: CASSWQGEYNEQFF
DNA: TGCGCCAGCAGCTGGCAGGGGGAATACAATGAGCAGTTCTTC
V: TRBV5-1
J: TRBJ2-1
D: TRBD1
size: -

CDR3: CASSGSTGVEQFF
DNA: TGTGCCAGCAGCGGATCGACAGGGGTCGAGCAGTTCTTC
V: TRBV9
J: TRBJ2-1
D: TRBD1
size: -